This T cell receptor beta chain was recovered during a study of blood T cell repertoires in COVID-19. Turning to the study itself: Sources were T cells, B-cell-depleted T cells, or PBMCs; the material itself was cDNA or gDNA.

This CDR3 has 13 amino acids. Germline values: CDR1 KGHDR, CDR2 SFDVKD. V lost 4 bases to trimming and J lost 0 bases, with 4 bases between them. Sequencing was performed with immunoSEQ multiplex PCR; in TCRdb, only in-frame clones are kept and a portion is missing. Here the sample spans approximately 340,000 clones, 80% to 90% being singletons. This sequence was found in a man between 25 and 39 years old with active or convalescent COVID-19. Specimen: peripheral blood. V gene TRBV24-1 combines with J gene TRBJ2-3; no definite D call. CDR3 region: CATSDTSTDTQYF. The CDR3 nucleotides read TGTGCCACCAGTGACACTAGCACAGATACGCAGTATTTT.